The 24 T cell receptor beta chains below come from one sample, sequenced in a study of blood T cell repertoires in COVID-19. Profiling relied on immunoSEQ multiplex PCR, and the TCRdb table lists in-frame clones only, not all of them. The data hold about 140,000 clones, with approximately 83% observed a single time. The sample comprised peripheral blood. The receptor set was obtained from a human donor in a cohort sampled during active COVID-19.

The chain employs TRBV10-3 and TRBJ1-3, with 7 nucleotides matching TRBD1. The CDR3 sequence is 15 residues long. Per the germline V gene, CDR1 is ENHRY and CDR2 is SYGVKD. Losses at the gene ends were 4 bases for V and 4 bases for J; bases not matched to a gene: 7. CDR3 sequence reads: CAISAQGGEGNTIYF. CDR3 coding DNA: TGTGCCATCAGTGCCCAGGGGGGCGAAGGAAACACCATATATTTT.

This CDR3 reads CASSQGFAGRVEQFF. DNA for the CDR3: TGTGCCAGCAGCCAAGGGTTTGCGGGTAGGGTTGAGCAGTTCTTC. V gene TRBV3-1 (or the pseudogene TRBV3-2) combines with J gene TRBJ2-1; a possible D gene is TRBD2 (5 bases). V was trimmed by 1 base and J by 9 bases, leaving 16 bases between them. This CDR3 has 15 residues. Germline CDR1 LGHDT, CDR2 YNNKEL (reference sequence).

The chain combines TRBV11-2 with TRBJ2-3; a weak D match, TRBD2 (6 bases). Germline V gene data show CDR1 as SGHAT and CDR2 as FQNNGV. This CDR3 has 17 amino acids. V lost 7 bases and J lost 1, with 21 bases in between. CDR3 amino acids: CASTGYQTRIGTDTQYF. CDR3 sequence (DNA): TGTGCCAGCACCGGATACCAGACTAGAATCGGCACAGATACGCAGTATTTT.

The chain employs TRBV5-4 and TRBJ2-5, with D perhaps TRBD2 (5 bases). The V end lost 4 bases, the J end lost 5 bases, and 15 bases lay between the germline ends. The germline CDR1 and CDR2 sequences are SGHNT and YYREEE (reference sequence). This CDR3 contains 14 residues. The CDR3 is CASSPRAEEETQYF. The CDR3, as DNA: TGTGCCAGCAGCCCCCGGGCGGAGGAGGAGACCCAGTACTTC.

This clone was seen more than once but under ten times. The chain joins TRBV5-8 to TRBJ1-3, with TRBD1 matching 8 bases. This CDR3 comprises 16 residues. Germline CDR1 SGHTS, CDR2 YDEGEE. Germline trimming cut 4 bases from V and 2 bases from J; bases unmatched to any gene: 8. The CDR3 sequence: CASSPFRGLTGNTIYF. As DNA, the CDR3 is TGTGCCAGCAGCCCGTTCAGGGGGCTCACTGGAAACACCATATATTTT.

Here the CDR3 reads CSVEFDGRGGEQYF. DNA for the CDR3: TGCAGCGTTGAGTTCGACGGGAGAGGTGGCGAGCAGTACTTC. V is TRBV29-1 and J is TRBJ2-7, with D possibly being TRBD2 (6 bases). V was cut by 3 bases and J by 6 bases, with 18 bases left in between. Germline CDR1 and CDR2: SQVTM and ANQGSEA. The CDR3 is made up of 14 amino acids.

The rearrangement links TRBV7-9 to TRBJ2-5; 8 positions match TRBD2. The germline V gene encodes CDR1 SEHNR and CDR2 FQNEAQ (reference sequence). CDR3 length: 17 residues. The trim removed 5 bases at V and 2 bases at J, leaving 13 bases unmatched. The CDR3 here is CASSPIRSGVSQETQYF. As DNA, the CDR3 is TGTGCCAGCAGCCCTATTCGTAGCGGGGTTTCACAAGAGACCCAGTACTTC.

V and J are TRBV5-4 and TRBJ1-1, with D tentatively TRBD1 (6 bases). V was clipped by 0 bases and J by 9 bases, with 15 bases between them. This CDR3 spans 14 amino acids. Germline CDR1 is SGHNT and CDR2 is YYREEE (reference sequence). The CDR3 DNA is TGTGCCAGCAGCTTGGACAGGGCGACGGAGAAAGCTTTCTTT. This encodes CASSLDRATEKAFF.

This clone appeared a few times. CDR3 nucleotide sequence: TGTGCCAGCAGCCCGGGACAGGGGATCTATGGCTACACCTTC. Translated, it gives CASSPGQGIYGYTF. The rearrangement links TRBV5-4 to TRBJ1-2, with TRBD1 matching over 10 bases. Germline V gene lookup returns CDR1 SGHNT and CDR2 YYREEE (reference sequence). CDR3 length equals 14 residues. Trimming cost V 4 bases and J 4 bases; bases outside gene matches: 4.

The chain recombines TRBV1 with TRBJ2-3; the table's TRBD2 call for D was not verified on the DNA. TRBV1 is flagged as a pseudogene. This CDR3 spans 15 amino acids. CDR3 loop: CTSRPPGCSADTQYF. The CDR3, as DNA: TGCACCAGCAGACCCCCGGGGTGTAGTGCAGATACGCAGTATTTT.

The chain links TRBV27 to TRBJ2-1; D call uncertain. Trimming took off 6 bases at V and 5 bases at J, with 11 bases between the two ends. This CDR3 has 13 residues. Germline CDR1 MNHEY, CDR2 SMNVEV (reference sequence). CDR3 sequence (DNA): TGTGCCAGCAGAAGAATATCTAACAATGAGCAGTTCTTC. Amino acids: CASRRISNNEQFF.

The chain recombines TRBV5-1 with TRBJ2-1; TRBD2 matches 10 bases. V gave up 7 bases and J gave up 4 bases; unmatched junction bases: 14. The CDR3 consists of 17 residues. In germline, CDR1 is SGHRS, CDR2 YFSETQ. CDR3 coding DNA: TGCGCCAGCGGGGGTGGGAAGGGACTAGCGAGGTACAATGAGCAGTTCTTC. This gives the protein CASGGGKGLARYNEQFF. The full variable domain, in which reference TRBV5-1 and TRBJ2-1 provide the parts outside the CDR3, is KAGVTQTPRYLIKTRGQQVTLSCSPISGHRSVSWYQQTPGQGLQFLFEYFSETQRNKGNFPGRFSGRQFSNSRSEMNVSTLELGDSALYLCASGGGKGLARYNEQFFGPGTRLTVL.

The chain employs TRBV6-2 or TRBV6-3 and TRBJ2-3; 7 bases are a match to TRBD1. This CDR3 has 16 amino acids. Germline values: CDR1 MNHEY, CDR2 SVGEGT. Trimming at V came to 2 bases and at J to 2 bases, leaving 7 bases not matched to a gene. CDR3 DNA: TGTGCCAGCAGTTACCGACAGGGCCAAAACACAGATACGCAGTATTTT. Protein: CASSYRQGQNTDTQYF.

This chain connects TRBV3-1 (or the pseudogene TRBV3-2) to TRBJ2-7, with TRBD2 matching over 10 bases. The germline gives CDR1 LGHDT, CDR2 YNNKEL (reference sequence). V lost 2 bases and J lost 6; bases outside the gene matches: 7. The CDR3 consists of 15 residues. CDR3: CASSQSLAGAGEQYF. The CDR3 DNA sequence: TGTGCCAGCAGCCAATCCCTAGCGGGAGCGGGCGAGCAGTACTTC.

This rearrangement joins TRBV7-9 to TRBJ1-1; no clear D gene. The V gene lost 2 bases and the J gene lost 6 bases, with 13 bases spanning the gap. This CDR3 is built from 14 residues. Germline lookup yields CDR1 SEHNR and CDR2 FQNEAQ (reference sequence). CDR3 in DNA: TGTGCCAGCAGCTTAAACGCGGGGTTGGCTGAAGCTTTCTTT. It specifies CASSLNAGLAEAFF.

The chain links TRBV6-4 to TRBJ2-2; D is unresolved. The CDR3 totals 15 residues. V gave up 4 bases and J gave up 1 base, with 10 bases separating them. The germline V gene has CDR1 MRHNA and CDR2 SNTAGT. CDR3 protein: CASSAFGLNTGELFF. DNA for the CDR3: TGTGCCAGCAGTGCGTTCGGTTTGAACACCGGGGAGCTGTTTTTT.

The chain joins TRBV4-1 to TRBJ2-1, with 15 bases identical to TRBD2. V lost 6 bases and J lost 7; bases outside the gene matches: 7. This CDR3 has 16 residues. The germline CDR1 and CDR2 sequences are MGHRA and YSYEKL. The CDR3 DNA is TGCGCCAGCAGTTTAACGGGACTAGCGGGAGGAAATGAGCAGTTCTTC. Its protein is CASSLTGLAGGNEQFF.

The chain employs TRBV7-6 and TRBJ2-1; 9 nucleotides agree with TRBD2. The CDR3 sequence is 18 residues long. Germline CDR1 and CDR2: SGHVS and FNYEAQ. Germline trimming cut 0 bases from V and 6 bases from J; bases unmatched to any gene: 12. CDR3 nucleotide sequence: TGTGCCAGCAGCTTAGCGCCCCCGACTAGCGGCCTACCCAATGAGCAGTTCTTC. It translates to CASSLAPPTSGLPNEQFF.

CDR3 protein: CAWSLDRGTEAFF. CDR3 DNA: TGTGCCTGGAGTCTCGACAGGGGGACTGAAGCTTTCTTT. J is TRBJ1-1 and V is TRBV30, with 9 positions matching TRBD1. This CDR3 is 13 amino acids long. The V gene's germline CDR1 is GTSNPN and CDR2 SVGIG (reference sequence). With V trimmed by 2 bases and J by 5 bases, 3 bases remained unmatched.

The rearrangement uses TRBV28 and TRBJ1-2; the match to TRBD1 covers 7 bases. V lost 3 bases, J lost 6 bases, and 13 bases stayed unmatched. From germline, CDR1 is MDHEN and CDR2 SYDVKM. The CDR3 spans 16 residues. The CDR3 loop reads CASSLSSSGQRHGYTF. Here the CDR3 DNA reads TGTGCCAGCAGTTTGAGTTCGTCGGGACAGCGCCATGGCTACACCTTC.

In this sample, this clone turned up once. The V and J genes are TRBV7-9 and TRBJ2-7, with D possibly being TRBD1 (6 bases). CDR3 length equals 15 residues. The germline V gene has CDR1 SEHNR and CDR2 FQNEAQ (reference sequence). With 1 base removed from V and 0 bases from J, the gap between germline ends came to 10 bases. The CDR3 coding sequence is TGTGCCAGCAGCTTAGTCCCGGACAGCTCCTACGAGCAGTACTTC. It yields the protein CASSLVPDSSYEQYF.

This sequence joins TRBV19 and TRBJ2-2, with a possible D match to TRBD2 (6 bases). Trimming took off 11 bases at V and 8 bases at J, with 24 bases between the two ends. Germline V lookup: CDR1 LNHDA, CDR2 SQIVND (reference sequence). The CDR3 totals 15 residues. CDR3 nucleotide sequence: TGTGCCTCCCGGCTGGAGGGGACCTTCCGGGGGGAGCTGTTTTTT. It specifies CASRLEGTFRGELFF. The full variable domain, with the rest looked up from reference TRBV19 and TRBJ2-2, is DGGITQSPKYLFRKEGQNVTLSCEQNLNHDAMYWYRQDPGQGLRLIYYSQIVNDFQKGDIAEGYSVSREKKESFPLTVTSAQKNPTAFYLCASRLEGTFRGELFFGEGSRLTVL.

CDR3 residues: CSVEEPRGDIQYF. As DNA, the CDR3 is TGCAGCGTTGAAGAACCCCGGGGGGACATTCAGTACTTC. This sequence joins TRBV29-1 and TRBJ2-4; 7 bases map to TRBD2. The germline V gene encodes CDR1 SQVTM and CDR2 ANQGSEA. This CDR3 is 13 amino acids long. With V trimmed by 0 bases and J by 8 bases, 4 bases remained unmatched.

The V gene is TRBV5-1, the J gene TRBJ1-1, with D unresolved. Germline CDR1 is SGHRS and CDR2 is YFSETQ. The CDR3 length is 15 residues. V was trimmed by 0 bases and J by 9 bases, leaving 18 bases between them. CDR3 DNA sequence: TGCGCCAGCAGCTTGGCGGTGGGAGAAGCCAAAAAAGCTTTCTTT. Translated, it gives CASSLAVGEAKKAFF.